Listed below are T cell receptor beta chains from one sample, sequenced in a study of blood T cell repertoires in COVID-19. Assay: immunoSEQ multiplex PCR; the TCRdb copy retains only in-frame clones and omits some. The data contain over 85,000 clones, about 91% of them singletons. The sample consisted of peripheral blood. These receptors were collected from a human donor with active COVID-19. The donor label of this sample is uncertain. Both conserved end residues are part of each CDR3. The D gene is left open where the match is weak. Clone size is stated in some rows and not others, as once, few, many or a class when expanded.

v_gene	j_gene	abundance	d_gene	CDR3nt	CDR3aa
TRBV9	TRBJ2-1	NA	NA	TGTGCCAGCAGCGGATTAGTTAATGAGCAGTTCTTC	CASSGLVNEQFF
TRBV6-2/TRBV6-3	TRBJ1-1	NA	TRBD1	TGTGCCAGCAGTTCTACAGCCTGGACAGGGAACACTGAAGCTTTCTTT	CASSSTAWTGNTEAFF
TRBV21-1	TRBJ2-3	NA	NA	TGTGCCAGCAGCAAAGAGCCGAAAGCTAGCACAGATACGCAGTATTTT	CASSKEPKASTDTQYF
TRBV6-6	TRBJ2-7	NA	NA	TGTGCCAGCAGTTACGGGGGCCCCTACGAGCAGTACTTC	CASSYGGPYEQYF
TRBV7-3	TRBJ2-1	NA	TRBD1	TGTGCCAGCAGCTTAGGGACAGCTAACAATGAGCAGTTCTTC	CASSLGTANNEQFF
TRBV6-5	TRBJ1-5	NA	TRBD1	TGTGCCAGCAGGACACAGGGGAAGAATCAGCCCCAGCATTTT	CASRTQGKNQPQHF
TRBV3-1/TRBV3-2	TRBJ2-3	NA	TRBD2	TGTGCCAGCAGCCAAGGAGGGGGACTAGCGCAAACGCAGTATTTT	CASSQGGGLAQTQYF
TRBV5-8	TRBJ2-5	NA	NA	TGTGCCAGCACCACTTTAGGGGAGGGGGTAGAAGAGACCCAGTACTTC	CASTTLGEGVEETQYF
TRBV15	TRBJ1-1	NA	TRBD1	TGTGCCACCAGCGGGGGGGGACAGGGGACTGAAGCTTTCTTT	CATSGGGQGTEAFF
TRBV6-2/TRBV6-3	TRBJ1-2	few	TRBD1	TGTGCCAGCAGTTACCGACAGGGTAACTATGGCTACACCTTC	CASSYRQGNYGYTF
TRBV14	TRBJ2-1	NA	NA	TGTGCCAGCAGCCAAGACCCGGGTGAGCAGTTCTTC	CASSQDPGEQFF
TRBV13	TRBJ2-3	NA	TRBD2	TGTGCCAGCAGCTTAGGCCCGAGGACTAGCGGGGCCGGAGATACGCAGTATTTT	CASSLGPRTSGAGDTQYF
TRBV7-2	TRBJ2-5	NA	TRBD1	TGTGCCAGCAGCTCCCACGGGACAGACGAGACCCAGTACTTC	CASSSHGTDETQYF
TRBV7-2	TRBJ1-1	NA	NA	TGTGCCAGCAGCCTCGTCGGTGGAGTGACTGAAGCTTTCTTT	CASSLVGGVTEAFF
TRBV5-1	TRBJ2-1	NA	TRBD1	TGCGCCAGCAGCTTGGCCACAGGGGATGCTTACAATGAGCAGTTCTTC	CASSLATGDAYNEQFF
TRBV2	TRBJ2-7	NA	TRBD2	TGTGCCAGCAGGCCGGGACTAGCGGGGGTTCTTAACGAGCAGTACTTC	CASRPGLAGVLNEQYF
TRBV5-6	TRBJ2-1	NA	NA	TGTGCCAGCAGCTCCACGTCCCGGGAGCAGTTCTTC	CASSSTSREQFF
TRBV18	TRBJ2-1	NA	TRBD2	TGTGCCAGCTCACCACCGCTGGCGGGGGGGCCCAATGAGCAGTTCTTC	CASSPPLAGGPNEQFF
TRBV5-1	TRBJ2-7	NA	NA	TGCGCCAGCAGCTTGGCGGGGACAAACTACGAGCAGTACTTC	CASSLAGTNYEQYF
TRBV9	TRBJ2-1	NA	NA	TGTGCCAGCAGCGTACCTCTAACCGGGGGAGGCAATGAGCAGTTCTTC	CASSVPLTGGGNEQFF
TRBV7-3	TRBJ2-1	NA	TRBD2	TGTGCCAGCAGCTTAACGTTAGGCGGGGGGGCAGCCGAGCAGTTCTTC	CASSLTLGGGAAEQFF
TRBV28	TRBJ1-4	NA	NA	TGTGCCAGCAGTTTGCGGGACGGTAATGAAAAACTGTTTTTT	CASSLRDGNEKLFF
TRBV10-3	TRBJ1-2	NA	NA	TGTGCCACCCTCATGATCGCGGAGGGCTACACCTTC	CATLMIAEGYTF
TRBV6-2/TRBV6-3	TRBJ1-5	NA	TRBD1	TGTGCCAGCAGTTACTCGGGCAGGGGGCTACGCAATCAGCCCCAGCATTTT	CASSYSGRGLRNQPQHF
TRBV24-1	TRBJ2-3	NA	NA	TGTGCCACCAGTGATTCCATTACGCAGTATTTT	CATSDSITQYF
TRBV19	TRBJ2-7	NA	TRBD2	TGTGCCAGTAGTGTAAATAGCGGGGCCTCCTACGAGCAGTACTTC	CASSVNSGASYEQYF
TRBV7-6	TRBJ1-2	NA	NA	TGTGCCAGCAGCTTTCCATTAGGGGCCAACTATGGCTACACCTTC	CASSFPLGANYGYTF
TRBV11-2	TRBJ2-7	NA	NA	TGTGCCAGCAGCTTTGGGAGCGGGCCCTACGAGCAGTACTTC	CASSFGSGPYEQYF
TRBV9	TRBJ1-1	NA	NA	TGTGCCAGCAGCGCCCTTGGACAGAGGAACACTGAAGCTTTCTTT	CASSALGQRNTEAFF
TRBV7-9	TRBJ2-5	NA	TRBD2	TGTGCCAGCAGCTTCGGGGGGATGGAGACCCAGTACTTC	CASSFGGMETQYF
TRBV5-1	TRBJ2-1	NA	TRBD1	TGCGCCAGCAGCTCCCGACAGGGGGGTGAGCAGTTCTTC	CASSSRQGGEQFF